One and the same sample provided the 30 T cell receptor beta chains below, sequenced in a study of T cell responses to AZD1222 COVID-19 vaccine. Measured with immunoSEQ multiplex PCR; TCRdb has only the in-frame clones, and not every one. The table shows around 160,000 clones, with about 89% occurring only once. The material sequenced was peripheral blood, taken 28 days after the second AZD1222 dose. These receptor sequences come from an adult who received the AZD1222 COVID-19 vaccine.

The V gene is TRBV11-2, the J gene TRBJ1-3; the D gene is possibly TRBD1 (6 bases). The germline CDR1 and CDR2 sequences are SGHAT and FQNNGV. The CDR3 contains 16 residues. Trimming shortened V by 5 bases and J by 0 bases, and 14 bases separated the two germline ends. DNA of the CDR3: TGTGCCAGCAGCACAATTCAGGGGTTCTCTGGAAACACCATATATTTT. Amino acids: CASSTIQGFSGNTIYF.

This chain connects TRBV29-1 to TRBJ1-2, with 12 bases lining up with TRBD1. V was clipped by 6 bases and J by 7 bases; unmatched bases: 9. The CDR3 has 14 amino acids. Germline values: CDR1 SQVTM, CDR2 ANQGSEA. CDR3 nucleotide sequence: TGCAGCGTGAGCCAGGGACAGGGGGCTGGTGGCTACACCTTC. Amino acids: CSVSQGQGAGGYTF.

V gene TRBV7-8 combines with J gene TRBJ2-3; D is possibly TRBD2 (10 bases). The germline gives CDR1 SGHVS, CDR2 FQNEAQ. The CDR3 consists of 22 residues. V was trimmed by 3 bases and J by 0 bases, leaving 31 bases between them. In DNA, the CDR3 is TGTGCCAGCAGCTTCCCGACAGGGGGAAATAGCGGGGGGACCCTTAGCACAGATACGCAGTATTTT. It encodes CASSFPTGGNSGGTLSTDTQYF.

V usage is TRBV2 and J usage is TRBJ1-2; no definite D call. Trimming took off 5 bases at V and 6 bases at J, with 7 bases between the two ends. Looked up from germline, CDR1 is SNHLY and CDR2 is FYNNEI. The CDR3 contains 11 residues. The CDR3 region has the DNA TGTGCCAGCAGTCGGACCCATGGCTACACCTTC. Translated, it gives CASSRTHGYTF.

The rearrangement links TRBV19 to TRBJ2-7; TRBD1 might be the D (6 bases). The V end lost 3 bases, the J end lost 3 bases, and 12 bases lay between the germline ends. This CDR3 is built from 14 residues. Germline V gene data show CDR1 as LNHDA and CDR2 as SQIVND (reference sequence). The CDR3 DNA follows: TGTGCCAGTAGTATTGGTGTAGGGGGCTACGAGCAGTACTTC. Its translation is CASSIGVGGYEQYF. The whole variable domain, remainder taken from reference TRBV19 and TRBJ2-7, is DGGITQSPKYLFRKEGQNVTLSCEQNLNHDAMYWYRQDPGQGLRLIYYSQIVNDFQKGDIAEGYSVSREKKESFPLTVTSAQKNPTAFYLCASSIGVGGYEQYFGPGTRLTVT.

The rearrangement links TRBV6-6 to TRBJ2-3, with D perhaps TRBD2 (6 bases). V was trimmed by 7 bases and J by 2 bases, leaving 19 bases between them. The CDR3 has 16 residues. CDR1 and CDR2 from the germline V gene are MNHNY and SVGAGI (reference sequence). The CDR3 DNA reads as TGTGCCAGCACCCCTTTTGCCGGAGGGTTCACAGATACGCAGTATTTT. It is translated as CASTPFAGGFTDTQYF.

The chain couples TRBV4-3 to TRBJ1-6; D not resolved. Trimming took off 0 bases at V and 5 bases at J, with 11 bases between the two ends. Germline V gene data show CDR1 as LGHNA and CDR2 as YSLEER. There are 16 residues in the CDR3. CDR3 sequence: CASSQDRVGDNSPLHF. The CDR3 bases are TGCGCCAGCAGCCAAGATCGAGTCGGGGATAATTCACCCCTCCACTTT.

The rearrangement links TRBV27 to TRBJ2-3, with 10 bases aligning to TRBD1. Germline CDR1 MNHEY, CDR2 SMNVEV (reference sequence). The CDR3 covers 19 residues. V lost 3 bases, J lost 3 bases, and 15 bases stayed unmatched. For the CDR3, the DNA is TGTGCCAGCAGTTTCCGCGTTGTTTTTTCGGGACAGGGGACAGATACGCAGTATTTT. Its translation is CASSFRVVFSGQGTDTQYF.

The V gene is TRBV19, the J gene TRBJ2-1, with a possible D match to TRBD1 (6 bases). Germline CDR1 LNHDA, CDR2 SQIVND (reference sequence). CDR3 length: 16 amino acids. V shed 4 bases and J shed 2 bases, with 15 bases lying between them. The CDR3 sequence is CASSTSTGHTYNEQFF. For the CDR3, the DNA is TGTGCCAGTAGTACCTCCACAGGGCATACCTACAATGAGCAGTTCTTC. The full variable domain, completed using reference TRBV19 and TRBJ2-1, is DGGITQSPKYLFRKEGQNVTLSCEQNLNHDAMYWYRQDPGQGLRLIYYSQIVNDFQKGDIAEGYSVSREKKESFPLTVTSAQKNPTAFYLCASSTSTGHTYNEQFFGPGTRLTVL.

This rearrangement joins TRBV2 to TRBJ1-3, with D possibly being TRBD1 (5 bases). Germline lookup yields CDR1 SNHLY and CDR2 FYNNEI. The CDR3 extends over 14 amino acids. V gave up 5 bases and J gave up 3 bases, with 11 bases separating them. The chain's CDR3 is CASSQDRIGNTIYF. In nucleotides, the CDR3 is TGTGCCAGCAGTCAAGACAGAATTGGAAACACCATATATTTT.

The chain employs TRBV9 and TRBJ2-7, with D maybe TRBD2 (6 bases). Germline CDR1 is SGDLS and CDR2 is YYNGEE. The CDR3 runs to 15 residues. Between the trimmed V and J ends, which lost 3 bases and 1 base, there was a span of 14 bases. The CDR3 DNA is TGTGCCAGCAGCGCCTCCGGGACTCAATCCTACGAGCAGTACTTC. Its protein product is CASSASGTQSYEQYF.

V gene TRBV7-8 combines with J gene TRBJ1-2; TRBD1 aligns across 7 bases. The V gene end was trimmed by 4 bases and the J gene end by 5 bases; junction bases not matched to a gene: 7. This CDR3 is 14 amino acids long. The germline CDR1 and CDR2 sequences are SGHVS and FQNEAQ. The CDR3 sequence: CASSSKQGFYGYTF. The CDR3 bases are TGTGCCAGCAGCTCGAAACAGGGGTTTTATGGCTACACCTTC.

This rearrangement joins TRBV12-5 to TRBJ2-7; D remains ambiguous. V shed 6 bases and J shed 5 bases, with 14 bases lying between them. Germline lookup yields CDR1 LGHNT and CDR2 FRNRAP. CDR3 length: 13 amino acids. CDR3 DNA: TGTGCTAGTGGCTCCGATTGGGGTAACGAGCAGTACTTC. Protein: CASGSDWGNEQYF. The full variable domain, with the rest looked up from reference TRBV12-5 and TRBJ2-7, is DARVTQTPRHKVTEMGQEVTMRCQPILGHNTVFWYRQTMMQGLELLAYFRNRAPLDDSGMPKDRFSAEMPDATLATLKIQPSEPRDSAVYFCASGSDWGNEQYFGPGTRLTVT.

V usage is TRBV18 and J usage is TRBJ1-2, with no clear D. Between the trimmed V and J ends, which lost 1 base and 2 bases, there was a span of 5 bases. The CDR3 extends over 13 amino acids. Germline V gives CDR1 KGHSH, CDR2 LQKENI. The CDR3: CASSPLANYGYTF. In nucleotides, the CDR3 is TGTGCCAGCTCACCACTCGCAAACTATGGCTACACCTTC.

This rearrangement joins TRBV7-3 to TRBJ1-2, with 9 bases matching TRBD1. Germline loops: CDR1 SGHTA, CDR2 FQGTGA. CDR3 length equals 15 residues. The V segment lost 3 bases and the J segment 4 bases; nucleotides outside the gene matches: 6. CDR3 protein: CASSFAPGQGYGYTF. The CDR3 DNA sequence: TGTGCCAGCAGCTTCGCACCGGGACAGGGCTATGGCTACACCTTC.

V is TRBV12-3 or TRBV12-4 and J is TRBJ1-4, with a weak D call TRBD1 (5 bases). The CDR3 runs to 13 residues. Trimming shortened V by 1 base and J by 6 bases, and 6 bases separated the two germline ends. The CDR3 sequence is CASSLGQYEKLFF. As DNA, the CDR3 is TGTGCCAGCAGTTTAGGACAGTATGAAAAACTGTTTTTT.

The gene calls are TRBV11-1 and TRBJ1-1, with a weak D call TRBD1 (5 bases). The germline V and J ends were trimmed by 4 bases and 11 bases, with 11 bases remaining between them. Germline loops: CDR1 SGHAT, CDR2 FQDESV (reference sequence). The CDR3 contains 11 residues. DNA for the CDR3: TGTGCCAGCAGCTCCTGGGACGCGGCTTTCTTT. Protein product: CASSSWDAAFF.

The chain couples TRBV30 to TRBJ2-2; D perhaps matches TRBD1 (6 bases). The germline V gene has CDR1 GTSNPN and CDR2 SVGIG (reference sequence). CDR3 length: 11 amino acids. CDR3 sequence: CGTARPGELFF. As DNA, the CDR3 is TGTGGGACAGCGAGGCCCGGGGAGCTGTTTTTT.

V gene TRBV6-5 combines with J gene TRBJ1-1; D is unresolved. Trimming pared 0 bases from V and 1 base from J, leaving 12 bases between. Germline values: CDR1 MNHEY, CDR2 SVGAGI. The CDR3 consists of 16 residues. In DNA form, the CDR3 reads TGTGCCAGCAGTTACTCGAGGGCGGATGAGAACACTGAAGCTTTCTTT. This sequence encodes CASSYSRADENTEAFF.

The genes are TRBV6-1 and TRBJ2-7; 10 bases map to TRBD2. V lost 1 base, J lost 5 bases, and 5 bases stayed unmatched. CDR3 size: 15 residues. Germline-derived CDR1 and CDR2 are MNHNS and SASEGT. The CDR3 nucleotides are TGTGCCAGCAGTGAAGAGAGCGGGGGGGCCCACGAGCAGTACTTC. Encoded protein: CASSEESGGAHEQYF.

CDR3 coding DNA: TGTGCCAGCAGCCCTCAACTCGGACTAGCGGGACCCCAAGAGACCCAGTACTTC. Translation gives CASSPQLGLAGPQETQYF. The rearrangement links TRBV27 to TRBJ2-5, with 12 bases matching TRBD2. The CDR3 is 18 residues long. V dropped 6 bases and J dropped 1; count of bases not matched to a gene: 12. Per the germline V gene, CDR1 is MNHEY and CDR2 is SMNVEV (reference sequence).

This clone showed up just once. This chain links TRBV7-8 with TRBJ1-6; 10 bases map to TRBD1. The CDR3 spans 16 residues. Germline V gene data show CDR1 as SGHVS and CDR2 as FQNEAQ. The J segment lost 4 bases and the V segment lost 4 bases, leaving 4 bases of the junction unmatched. The CDR3 protein is CASSSMDRGYNSPLHF. In DNA, the CDR3 is TGTGCCAGCAGCTCGATGGACAGGGGGTATAATTCACCCCTCCACTTT.

This chain links TRBV25-1 with TRBJ1-1; D is unresolved. This CDR3 comprises 12 residues. The V end was cut by 4 bases, the J end by 3 bases, with 6 bases between. Germline V gene data show CDR1 as MGHDK and CDR2 as SYGVNS. CDR3 residues: CASSARYTEAFF. Written as DNA, the CDR3 is TGTGCCAGCAGTGCCCGGTACACTGAAGCTTTCTTT.

V and J are TRBV5-1 and TRBJ2-7; D is unresolved. The CDR3 totals 12 residues. Germline CDR1 reads SGHRS; CDR2 reads YFSETQ. The ends were cut back, 3 bases at V and 5 bases at J, with 9 bases in the middle. Here the CDR3 DNA reads TGCGCCAGCAGCTATAGATCCGACGAGCAGTACTTC. It translates to CASSYRSDEQYF.

The V gene is TRBV4-2, the J gene TRBJ2-7; no reliable D call. CDR1 LGHNA and CDR2 YNFKEQ come from the germline V gene. The V end lost 4 bases, the J end lost 3 bases, and 10 bases lay between the germline ends. The CDR3 contains 13 residues. CDR3 bases: TGTGCCAGCAGCCCCCGCGGCAGCTACGAGCAGTACTTC. This codes for CASSPRGSYEQYF.

The chain employs TRBV2 and TRBJ1-1, with D hard to call. This CDR3 has 11 amino acids. V lost 7 bases and J lost 3, with 6 bases in between. Germline V gives CDR1 SNHLY, CDR2 FYNNEI. This CDR3 reads CASTKDTEAFF. The CDR3 coding sequence is TGTGCCAGCACAAAAGACACTGAAGCTTTCTTT.

This rearrangement joins TRBV5-4 to TRBJ1-1, with a tentative D call TRBD1 (5 bases). There are 16 residues in the CDR3. The germline V gene encodes CDR1 SGHNT and CDR2 YYREEE (reference sequence). V was pared by 2 bases and J by 0 bases, with 14 bases between. This CDR3 reads CASSLIGKGMNTEAFF. CDR3 sequence (DNA): TGTGCCAGCAGCTTAATTGGAAAGGGGATGAACACTGAAGCTTTCTTT.

This chain joins TRBV9 and TRBJ1-2; D remains ambiguous. V gave up 0 bases and J gave up 4 bases, with 13 bases separating them. This CDR3 region has 15 residues. From germline, CDR1 is SGDLS and CDR2 YYNGEE. The CDR3 DNA follows: TGTGCCAGCAGCGTAGGGACGGGCGGCACCTATGGCTACACCTTC. The encoded protein is CASSVGTGGTYGYTF.

This chain uses TRBV5-1 with TRBJ1-1, with D possibly matching TRBD1 (6 bases). Trimming took 3 bases from V and 6 from J, leaving 21 bases between them. The CDR3 covers 16 residues. CDR1 is SGHRS, CDR2 YFSETQ, per germline. CDR3 sequence: CASSSGRGRIEAEAFF. For the CDR3, the DNA is TGCGCCAGCAGCTCTGGCAGGGGCCGTATAGAGGCTGAAGCTTTCTTT.

The rearrangement uses TRBV7-9 and TRBJ2-1, with TRBD2 identical over 11 bases. CDR1 is SEHNR and CDR2 is FQNEAQ in the germline V gene (reference sequence). J gave up 7 bases and V 11 bases, and 7 bases lay outside the gene matches. The CDR3 extends over 13 amino acids. The CDR3 DNA reads TGTGCCGGAGAGACTAGCGGGACTAATGAGCAGTTCTTC. Translating gives CAGETSGTNEQFF.